Below are 25 T cell receptor beta chains sequenced from a single sample in a study of T cell responses to AZD1222 COVID-19 vaccine. TCRdb keeps only in-frame clones here, not all; method: immunoSEQ multiplex PCR. The sample lists more than 85,000 clones; about 87% were seen once. Sequencing was performed on peripheral blood, taken 28 days after the second AZD1222 dose. These TCRs come from an adult who received the AZD1222 COVID-19 vaccine.

The genes are TRBV6-5 and TRBJ2-1; 9 bases fit TRBD2. Trimming at V came to 5 bases and at J to 6 bases, leaving 8 bases not matched to a gene. Germline values: CDR1 MNHEY, CDR2 SVGAGI. This CDR3 region has 15 residues. CDR3 sequence: CASSNIAGAFNEQFF. The CDR3 DNA sequence: TGTGCCAGCAGTAACATAGCGGGGGCTTTCAATGAGCAGTTCTTC.

The J gene is TRBJ2-5, the V gene TRBV10-2; 7 bases line up with TRBD2. CDR3 size: 17 residues. V was clipped by 6 bases and J by 2 bases; unmatched bases: 15. Looked up from germline, CDR1 is WSHSY and CDR2 is SAAADI. DNA for the CDR3: TGCGCCAGCAGACAAAGAAACCGGGACGGGAGGCAAGAGACCCAGTACTTC. Encoded protein: CASRQRNRDGRQETQYF.

Only a few counts were recorded for this clone. The rearrangement joins TRBV7-8 to TRBJ1-6; a weak D match, TRBD1 (5 bases). The CDR3 runs 14 residues. Between the trimmed V and J ends, which lost 1 base and 8 bases, there was a span of 9 bases. Germline CDR1 SGHVS, CDR2 FQNEAQ. In nucleotides, the CDR3 is TGTGCCAGCAGCTTAGATAGGGGTTATTCACCCCTCCACTTT. It specifies CASSLDRGYSPLHF.

This clone appeared a few times. The rearrangement links TRBV30 to TRBJ2-3; 11 bases agree with TRBD2. CDR1 and CDR2 (germline): GTSNPN, SVGIG (reference sequence). The CDR3 consists of 17 residues. V shed 4 bases and J 5 bases; nucleotides not matched to a gene: 14. CDR3: CAWKEIAGGPVRDTQYF. The CDR3 DNA reads TGTGCCTGGAAGGAGATAGCGGGGGGGCCGGTTAGAGATACGCAGTATTTT.

This clone has more than one count but fewer than ten. The V call is TRBV10-3, the J call TRBJ1-5; 11 nucleotides agree with TRBD1. Germline-derived CDR1 and CDR2 are ENHRY and SYGVKD. The junction had 4 bases not matched to a gene; V was cut back by 6 bases and J by 3 bases. The CDR3 is made up of 15 amino acids. The CDR3 DNA is TGTGCCATCAGAGGGACAGGGGGTACCAATCAGCCCCAGCATTTT. It encodes CAIRGTGGTNQPQHF.

The J gene is TRBJ2-5, the V gene TRBV6-5; TRBD2 agrees at 12 bases. Germline CDR1 is MNHEY and CDR2 is SVGAGI. CDR3 length: 15 residues. With V trimmed by 6 bases and J by 4 bases, 6 bases remained unmatched. CDR3 DNA sequence: TGTGCCAGCAGCAGACTAGCGGGGGCCGCAGAGACCCAGTACTTC. Translation: CASSRLAGAAETQYF.

This chain joins TRBV6-1 and TRBJ2-3; TRBD2 agrees at 7 bases. V lost 4 bases, J lost 0 bases, and 10 bases stayed unmatched. Per germline, CDR1 MNHNS and CDR2 SASEGT. The CDR3 is 17 amino acids. The CDR3 nucleotides read TGTGCCAGCAGTGGTGGGGCTAGCGGACCGAGCACAGATACGCAGTATTTT. Encoded protein: CASSGGASGPSTDTQYF.

This clone has a single count. The chain recombines TRBV7-3 with TRBJ2-5; D remains ambiguous. Trimming shortened V by 6 bases and J by 1 base, and 9 bases separated the two germline ends. This CDR3 has 13 amino acids. Germline assignment: CDR1 SGHTA and CDR2 FQGTGA. This CDR3 is CASSPTGQETQYF. CDR3 coding DNA: TGTGCCAGCAGTCCAACCGGCCAAGAGACCCAGTACTTC.

The chain couples TRBV5-4 to TRBJ1-6, with D possibly being TRBD1 (5 bases). Trimming cost V 0 bases and J 7 bases, with 8 bases left between them. CDR3 length: 14 residues. The germline V gene encodes CDR1 SGHNT and CDR2 YYREEE (reference sequence). CDR3 protein: CASSLGDRNSPLHF. As DNA, the CDR3 is TGTGCCAGCAGCTTGGGCGACAGAAATTCACCCCTCCACTTT.

The chain carries TRBV12-5 and TRBJ1-1; D remains ambiguous. Germline CDR1 is LGHNT and CDR2 is FRNRAP. V was trimmed by 6 bases and J by 1 base, leaving 6 bases between them. This CDR3 is 12 amino acids long. DNA of the CDR3: TGTGCTAGTGGCTACGGGAACACTGAAGCTTTCTTT. Translation gives CASGYGNTEAFF.

This clone was recorded only once. This sequence joins TRBV30 and TRBJ1-2; 9 nucleotides match TRBD1. Per the germline V gene, CDR1 is GTSNPN and CDR2 is SVGIG (reference sequence). This CDR3 has 13 residues. The V gene end was trimmed by 5 bases and the J gene end by 7 bases; junction bases not matched to a gene: 8. DNA of the CDR3: TGTGCCTGGGGAGACAGGGGGGAACGTGGCTACACCTTC. The encoded protein is CAWGDRGERGYTF.

This chain joins TRBV7-8 and TRBJ2-7, with D perhaps assigned TRBD1 or TRBD2 (5 bases each). V was trimmed by 5 bases and J by 5 bases, leaving 13 bases between them. Germline CDR1 SGHVS, CDR2 FQNEAQ. The CDR3 is 13 residues long. The CDR3 loop reads CASSPQVGDEQYF. The CDR3 coding sequence is TGTGCCAGCAGCCCCCAGGTGGGGGACGAGCAGTACTTC.

This clone came up once. The rearrangement uses TRBV6-1 and TRBJ2-1, with 10 bases fitting TRBD2. The CDR3 has 16 residues. Germline assignment: CDR1 MNHNS and CDR2 SASEGT. Unmatched junction bases numbered 11, after V lost 4 bases and J lost 8 bases. CDR3 loop: CASSGISGRSSYEQFF. For the CDR3, the DNA is TGTGCCAGCAGTGGGATTAGCGGGAGGAGTTCCTATGAGCAGTTCTTC.

The chain joins TRBV7-2 to TRBJ1-3; the D is unclear. Germline V gene lookup returns CDR1 SGHTA and CDR2 FQGNSA. The CDR3 covers 16 residues. V lost 5 bases to trimming and J lost 0 bases, with 14 bases between them. The chain's CDR3 is CASSRPSGISGNTIYF. CDR3 sequence (DNA): TGTGCCAGCAGCAGACCCTCCGGGATCTCTGGAAACACCATATATTTT.

This chain joins TRBV3-1 (or the pseudogene TRBV3-2) and TRBJ1-2, with a tentative D call TRBD1 (6 bases). V lost 2 bases to trimming and J lost 4 bases, with 11 bases between them. The CDR3 consists of 14 residues. Per the germline V gene, CDR1 is LGHDT and CDR2 is YNNKEL (reference sequence). For the CDR3, the DNA is TGTGCCAGCAGCCAAAGGCGCAGGGGCTATGGCTACACCTTC. Protein: CASSQRRRGYGYTF.

This chain links TRBV6-2 or TRBV6-3 with TRBJ1-1, with a possible D match to TRBD1 (5 bases). Trimming left V 2 bases short and J 3 bases short, with 13 bases between. Germline V CDR1 and CDR2: MNHEY, SVGEGT. The CDR3 loop spans 15 amino acids. CDR3 nucleotide sequence: TGTGCCAGCAGTTACCCGGACCCGGGGGACACTGAAGCTTTCTTT. Its translation: CASSYPDPGDTEAFF.

The rearrangement links TRBV28 to TRBJ1-2; D is possibly TRBD1 (6 bases). CDR3 length equals 14 residues. Germline assignment: CDR1 MDHEN and CDR2 SYDVKM. With 8 bases removed from V and 8 bases from J, the gap between germline ends came to 21 bases. DNA of the CDR3: TGTGCCAGCGCTCGAGGGGGGACTATGTACGGCTACACCTTC. Translating gives CASARGGTMYGYTF.

In its sample, this clone was seen once. The V and J genes are TRBV9 and TRBJ2-1; tentatively, D is TRBD1 (5 bases). The CDR3 is 18 amino acids. V dropped 3 bases and J dropped 0 bases, with 19 bases sitting between them. From germline, CDR1 is SGDLS and CDR2 YYNGEE. For the CDR3, the DNA is TGTGCCAGCAGCGAGCCTCGCGACAGCCTCCCCTCCTACAATGAGCAGTTCTTC. Protein sequence: CASSEPRDSLPSYNEQFF.

A word on this clone: An end of the junction differs from the germline gene, which may be a read error. This chain links TRBV7-2 with TRBJ1-2, with D tentatively TRBD1 (5 bases). This CDR3 spans 13 amino acids. Germline-derived CDR1 and CDR2 are SGHTA and FQGNSA. This CDR3 is CASSLGGAGESKF. The CDR3 DNA follows: TGTGCCAGCAGCTTAGGTGGGGCGGGGGAGTCGAAATTC.

The J gene is TRBJ2-1, the V gene TRBV28; 7 nucleotides agree with TRBD2. Germline loops: CDR1 MDHEN, CDR2 SYDVKM. This CDR3 contains 15 residues. With 2 bases clipped from V and 2 bases from J, the junction kept 3 bases outside the gene matches. This chain's CDR3 is CASSLAGATYNEQFF. The CDR3 nucleotides are TGTGCCAGCAGTTTAGCGGGAGCGACCTACAATGAGCAGTTCTTC.

V gene TRBV4-3 combines with J gene TRBJ2-3; 12 positions agree with TRBD2. Losses at the gene ends were 4 bases for V and 0 bases for J; bases not matched to a gene: 8. The CDR3 spans 18 residues. Germline assignment: CDR1 LGHNA and CDR2 YSLEER. CDR3 sequence (DNA): TGCGCCAGCAGCCCTCCGGCTAGCGGGGGGGAAAGCACAGATACGCAGTATTTT. Encoded protein: CASSPPASGGESTDTQYF.

The chain couples TRBV4-2 to TRBJ1-1, with D uncertain. Deletions cut 4 bases from V and 4 bases from J, with 13 bases between. This CDR3 comprises 14 residues. In germline, CDR1 is LGHNA, CDR2 YNFKEQ. As DNA, the CDR3 is TGTGCCAGCAGCCTCCCCAGGACGGGCACTGAAGCTTTCTTT. This translates into CASSLPRTGTEAFF.

This clone was detected a few times. The genes are TRBV14 and TRBJ2-2, with 10 bases aligning to TRBD1. The CDR3 extends over 15 amino acids. Losses at the gene ends were 3 bases for V and 6 bases for J; bases not matched to a gene: 4. Germline CDR1 and CDR2: SGHDN and FVKESK. The CDR3 sequence: CASSQGQGFPGELFF. CDR3 sequence (DNA): TGTGCCAGCAGCCAGGGACAGGGGTTCCCCGGGGAGCTGTTTTTT.

The genes are TRBV30 and TRBJ1-1, with no clear D. This CDR3 contains 13 residues. Trimming left V 3 bases short and J 0 bases short, with 8 bases between. Germline V gene data show CDR1 as GTSNPN and CDR2 as SVGIG (reference sequence). This CDR3 is CAWRGLLNTEAFF. In DNA, the CDR3 is TGTGCCTGGAGAGGTTTGTTGAACACTGAAGCTTTCTTT.

CDR3 in DNA: TGTGCCAGCAGTGAAAAGTATAATCAGCCCCAGCATTTT. Translating gives CASSEKYNQPQHF. The rearrangement joins TRBV2 to TRBJ1-5; no definite D call. The CDR3 length is 13 residues. The ends were cut back, 2 bases at V and 4 bases at J, with 6 bases in the middle. Germline CDR1 and CDR2: SNHLY and FYNNEI.